This is a list of T cell receptor beta chains from one sample in a study of blood T cell repertoires in COVID-19. TCRdb's table, derived via immunoSEQ multiplex PCR, lists solely in-frame clones and lacks some. The profile covers around 140,000 clones, with more than 75% appearing a single time and around 2.1% taken by the ten largest. Sequencing input: peripheral blood. The source of these receptors is a man aged 70-80 years with active COVID-19. The CDR3 runs from the conserved cysteine through the conserved F or W. The D gene is left open where the match is weak. Not all rows give a size; the values are once, few, many and, for expanded clones, a class.

D gene	V gene	clone size	J gene	CDR3 DNA	CDR3 protein
NA	TRBV4-1	NA	TRBJ2-1	TGCGCCAGCAGCCAAGATCGTAGCAGGGTAGCGGCAAACAATGAGCAGTTCTTC	CASSQDRSRVAANNEQFF
NA	TRBV25-1	NA	TRBJ1-6	TGTGCCAGCAGTGATCCCGACAGGCCCTATTCACCCCTCCACTTT	CASSDPDRPYSPLHF
TRBD1	TRBV3-1/TRBV3-2	NA	TRBJ1-1	TGTGCCAGCAGCTCACCCACAGGGGAGACTGAAGCTTTCTTT	CASSSPTGETEAFF
TRBD2	TRBV6-5	NA	TRBJ2-1	TGTGCCAGCAGTTACGCTAGCGGGACCTCCTACAATGAGCAGTTCTTC	CASSYASGTSYNEQFF
NA	TRBV28	few	TRBJ2-7	TGTGCCAGCACCCCGCGCCCCCGGGTCGAGCAGTACTTC	CASTPRPRVEQYF
NA	TRBV28	NA	TRBJ2-4	TGTGCCAGCAGCCGACCAAGTGGGTTCGGACTAGCCAAAAACATTCAGTACTTC	CASSRPSGFGLAKNIQYF
NA	TRBV29-1	NA	TRBJ2-2	TGCAGCGTTGAAAGGGGAACCGGGGAGCTGTTTTTT	CSVERGTGELFF
TRBD1	TRBV28	NA	TRBJ1-3	TGTGCCAGCAGGCCCCGGGGACAGGGAACGCGGGGAAACACCATATATTTT	CASRPRGQGTRGNTIYF
TRBD2	TRBV4-2	NA	TRBJ2-5	TGTGCCAGCAGCCAAGAAAGGAGGAGTAGCGGGAGAGGGGAGACCCAGTACTTC	CASSQERRSSGRGETQYF
NA	TRBV28	NA	TRBJ2-5	TGTGCCAGCAGTTTATTACGGGACTTCCAAGAGACCCAGTACTTC	CASSLLRDFQETQYF
TRBD1	TRBV9	NA	TRBJ2-6	TGTGCCAGCAGCGCCCGAGACTCACAGGGGGCCTCCGGGGCCAACGTCCTGACTTTC	CASSARDSQGASGANVLTF
TRBD2	TRBV18	NA	TRBJ2-1	TGTGCCAGCTCTCCTTTACTAGCGGCAAGCTCCTACAATGAGCAGTTCTTC	CASSPLLAASSYNEQFF
NA	TRBV5-1	NA	TRBJ2-2	TGCGCCAGCAGCTGGGAGAACCGGGAGCTGTTTTTT	CASSWENRELFF
TRBD1	TRBV7-8	NA	TRBJ2-7	TGTGCCAGCAGCTTAGTCGGGACAGGGTACTACGAGCAGTACTTC	CASSLVGTGYYEQYF
TRBD1	TRBV7-9	NA	TRBJ2-1	TGTGCCAGCAGCCGCGCGCAGGGGGCAAATGAGCAGTTCTTC	CASSRAQGANEQFF
NA	TRBV11-2	NA	TRBJ2-1	TGTGCCAGCAGCTTAAGTGGGAGTGGAGTTAATGAGCAGTTCTTC	CASSLSGSGVNEQFF
NA	TRBV9	few	TRBJ1-5	TGTGCCAGCAGCGTAGAAGGGGCAGCCGGGCAGCCCCAGCATTTT	CASSVEGAAGQPQHF
TRBD2	TRBV5-4	NA	TRBJ2-7	TGTGCCAGCAGCCAGGGACTAGCGGGCCCCTCCTACGAGCAGTACTTC	CASSQGLAGPSYEQYF
TRBD2	TRBV7-3	NA	TRBJ2-1	TGTGCCAGCAGCTTAACGGGCGGGAGTACCTACAATGAGCAGTTCTTC	CASSLTGGSTYNEQFF
NA	TRBV28	NA	TRBJ2-1	TGTGCCAGCAGGAGCCTAGGGGCCGGCAATGAGCAGTTCTTC	CASRSLGAGNEQFF
NA	TRBV6-5	NA	TRBJ1-1	TGTGCCAGCACCTTGGGGGGGCTGGGCACTGAAGCTTTCTTT	CASTLGGLGTEAFF
TRBD1	TRBV10-3	NA	TRBJ1-4	TGTGCCATCAGCCAGGGGGCGACGACTAATGAAAAACTGTTTTTT	CAISQGATTNEKLFF
TRBD1	TRBV28	NA	TRBJ2-7	TGTGCCAGTTTCCCGGGACAGGGGGCATGGCAGTACTTC	CASFPGQGAWQYF
TRBD1	TRBV9	NA	TRBJ1-2	TGTGCCAGCAGCACCCGGACAGGGTTCGGCTACACCTTC	CASSTRTGFGYTF
TRBD1	TRBV28	NA	TRBJ2-5	TGTGCCAGCAATCAGGACAGGTTCAGGGAGACCCAGTACTTC	CASNQDRFRETQYF
TRBD2	TRBV27	NA	TRBJ2-7	TGTGCCAGCAGTTTACCCCTAGCGGGACACTACGAGCAGTACTTC	CASSLPLAGHYEQYF
NA	TRBV5-4	NA	TRBJ2-2	TGTGCCAGCAGCGGACTCTCCGGGTCCTTCACCGGGGAGCTGTTTTTT	CASSGLSGSFTGELFF
TRBD1	TRBV5-1	NA	TRBJ2-7	TGCGCCAGCAGCTTCGGACAGGGTATCTACGAGCAGTACTTC	CASSFGQGIYEQYF
NA	TRBV2	NA	TRBJ2-4	TGTGCCAGCAGTGATACTCGAGCCAAAAACATTCAGTACTTC	CASSDTRAKNIQYF